This record looks at one T cell receptor (beta chain) sequence and its context. The data derive from a study of blood T cell repertoires in COVID-19. Donors in Cohort 3 who had recovered were those with two negative PCRs, healthcare professional clearance, or resolution of their symptoms. TCRdb keeps only in-frame clones here, not all; method: immunoSEQ multiplex PCR. The table lists 300,000 to 400,000 clones, around 90% of them singletons. This CDR3 has 16 amino acids. Germline loops: CDR1 SGDLS, CDR2 YYNGEE. Trimming at V came to 4 bases and at J to 1 base, leaving 10 bases not matched to a gene. The V and J genes are TRBV9 and TRBJ1-1, with 7 bases matching TRBD1. What was sequenced was PBMCs or T cells enriched from blood (not recorded which). The TCR comes from a man aged 60 to 75 who had recovered from COVID-19. DNA for the CDR3: TGTGCCAGCAGCTTCCAAGCCGGGACAGAGAACACTGAAGCTTTCTTT. The encoded protein is CASSFQAGTENTEAFF.